One and the same sample provided the 10 T cell receptor beta chains below, sequenced in a study of human T cells and chemical hapten exposure. One entry per CDR3 protein results from TCRdb running MiXCR on the RACE reads. Among 300,000 to 400,000 distinct CDR3 sequences listed, approximately 5.1% were seen once. The time point: pre-sensitization, week 0. The treatment here: therapeutic diphenylcyclopropenone sensitization with weekly scalp DPC. This specimen consisted of whole blood, obtained in connection with sensitization to the hapten diphenylcyclopropenone (DPC). The receptors stem from a woman aged 45-65 years with alopecia areata. Some clones in this sample may be carry-over from other donors' samples.

In its sample, this clonotype was seen a few times. The genes are TRBV6-6 and TRBJ1-5; the D gene is possibly TRBD1 (5 bases). V was trimmed by 6 bases and J by 0 bases, leaving 12 bases between them. The V gene's germline CDR1 is MNHNY and CDR2 SVGAGI (reference sequence). The length of the CDR3 is 15 residues. DNA for the CDR3: TGTGCCAGCAGCCCCAGACAGTATAGCAATCAGCCCCAGCATTTT. It specifies CASSPRQYSNQPQHF.

This clonotype has a count of ten or more. The chain couples TRBV20-1 to TRBJ2-7; a weak D match, TRBD2 (7 bases). The CDR3 runs 14 residues. Germline CDR1 and CDR2: DFQATT and SNEGSKA (reference sequence). Trimming took 5 bases from V and 3 from J, leaving 17 bases between them. CDR3 loop: CSASVGGAVYEQYF. The CDR3 DNA reads TGCAGTGCTTCCGTAGGGGGGGCTGTCTACGAGCAGTACTTC.

This sequence joins TRBV20-1 and TRBJ2-1; 11 bases are shared with TRBD2. Trimming at V came to 6 bases and at J to 10 bases, leaving 14 bases not matched to a gene. CDR1 is DFQATT, CDR2 SNEGSKA, per germline (reference sequence). This CDR3 has 15 residues. CDR3 bases: TGCAGTGCGGAGTCCAGTAGCGGGGGGGCCTGGGAGCAGTTCTTC. It encodes CSAESSSGGAWEQFF.

In this sample, this clonotype turned up a few times. The J gene is TRBJ1-5, the V gene TRBV30; a possible D gene is TRBD1 (5 bases). The CDR3 covers 13 residues. V shed 2 bases and J shed 1 base, with 6 bases lying between them. Germline CDR1 reads GTSNPN; CDR2 reads SVGIG (reference sequence). The CDR3 region is CAWSTGSNQPQHF. CDR3 nucleotide sequence: TGTGCCTGGAGTACAGGAAGCAATCAGCCCCAGCATTTT.

In its sample, this clonotype was seen many times. The chain recombines TRBV7-2 with TRBJ1-5; D uncertain. The germline V gene encodes CDR1 SGHTA and CDR2 FQGNSA. The CDR3 is made up of 13 amino acids. Trimming stripped 6 bases from V and 3 bases from J, with 9 bases between. For the CDR3, the DNA is TGTGCCAGCAGTGTGACGGTCAATCAGCCCCAGCATTTT. It translates to CASSVTVNQPQHF.

This clonotype has a count of ten or more. This rearrangement joins TRBV6-2 or TRBV6-3 to TRBJ2-7; D not resolved. Germline CDR1 reads MNHEY; CDR2 reads SVGEGT. The CDR3 runs to 12 residues. V dropped 6 bases and J dropped 0 bases, with 6 bases sitting between them. The CDR3 bases are TGTGCCAGCAGAACAGCCTCCTACGAGCAGTACTTC. Translation gives CASRTASYEQYF.

This clonotype was counted many times. The chain has TRBV28 and TRBJ2-7, with D unclear. Trimming stripped 2 bases from V and 5 bases from J, with 13 bases between. The CDR3 consists of 14 residues. CDR1 and CDR2 from the germline V gene are MDHEN and SYDVKM. The CDR3 bases are TGTGCCAGCAGTTTAACCCCCCGTCCCCACGAGCAGTACTTC. It translates to CASSLTPRPHEQYF.

Many counts were recorded for this clonotype. This chain connects TRBV6-5 to TRBJ1-1; 9 nucleotides line up with TRBD1. From germline, CDR1 is MNHEY and CDR2 SVGAGI. This CDR3 has 13 residues. J was trimmed by 5 bases and V by 6 bases; bases with no gene match: 4. The CDR3 sequence is CASRAGTGTEAFF. CDR3 in DNA: TGTGCCAGCAGGGCCGGGACAGGGACTGAAGCTTTCTTT.

As DNA, the CDR3 is TGTGCCAGCAGCTTATTGAATCCCCCTAATGAAAAACTGTTTTTT. The encoded protein is CASSLLNPPNEKLFF. The V and J genes are TRBV7-2 and TRBJ1-4; no firm D call. The germline V gene encodes CDR1 SGHTA and CDR2 FQGNSA. CDR3 size: 15 residues. V lost 2 bases and J 3 bases, leaving 10 bases between the germline ends.

The rearrangement joins TRBV9 to TRBJ1-2; no clear D. Germline assignment: CDR1 SGDLS and CDR2 YYNGEE. Trimming shortened V by 4 bases and J by 2 bases, and 15 bases separated the two germline ends. The CDR3 totals 15 residues. The CDR3 here is CASSPQDGYNYGYTF. The CDR3 DNA follows: TGTGCCAGCAGCCCCCAGGACGGATACAACTATGGCTACACCTTC.